The sequence of this TCR beta chain was determined in a study of CD8+ T cells in alopecia areata. CDR1 and CDR2 from the germline V gene are SGDLS and YYNGEE. The CDR3 loop spans 16 amino acids. The V gene end was trimmed by 2 bases and the J gene end by 1 base; junction bases not matched to a gene: 6. cDNA serving as the sequencing template came from extracted, reverse transcribed RNA. Here immunoSEQ multiplex PCR was the method, and the copy in TCRdb shows in-frame clones only, minus some. The sample has about 130,000 clones; approximately 53% are singletons. The V and J genes are TRBV9 and TRBJ2-3, with 8 bases identical to TRBD1. This TCR was recovered from a human donor with alopecia areata. Source: CD4+ T cells sorted from blood, taken at week 0. CDR3 amino acids: CASSVAGTGGTDTQYF. The CDR3 nucleotides read TGTGCCAGCAGCGTGGCCGGGACAGGAGGCACAGATACGCAGTATTTT.